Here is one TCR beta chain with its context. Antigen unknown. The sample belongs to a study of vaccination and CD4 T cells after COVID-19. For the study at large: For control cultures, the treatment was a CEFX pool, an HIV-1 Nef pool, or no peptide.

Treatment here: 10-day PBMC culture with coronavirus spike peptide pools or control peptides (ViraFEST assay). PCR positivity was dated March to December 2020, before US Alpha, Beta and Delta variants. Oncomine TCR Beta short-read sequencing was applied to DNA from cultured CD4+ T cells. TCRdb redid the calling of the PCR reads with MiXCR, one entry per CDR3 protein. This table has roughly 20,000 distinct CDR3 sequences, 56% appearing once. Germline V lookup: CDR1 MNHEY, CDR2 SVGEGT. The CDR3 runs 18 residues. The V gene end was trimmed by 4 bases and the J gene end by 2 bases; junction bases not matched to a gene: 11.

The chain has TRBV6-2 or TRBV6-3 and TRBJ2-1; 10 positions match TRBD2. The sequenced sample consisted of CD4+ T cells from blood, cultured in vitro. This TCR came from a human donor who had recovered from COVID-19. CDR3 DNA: TGTGCCAGCAGTTCGCTCGGCTCTAGCGGGAGACCCTACAATGAGCAGTTCTTC. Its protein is CASSSLGSSGRPYNEQFF.